The subject of this entry is one T cell receptor beta chain. TCRdb's copy holds only in-frame clones and misses some; the assay was immunoSEQ multiplex PCR. The sample shows roughly 360,000 clones, 88% of them seen only once. This entry is derived from a study of blood T cell repertoires in COVID-19. Categorization into cohorts depended on clinical history that participants reported. Trimming took 4 bases from V and 4 from J, leaving 17 bases between them. The germline V gene has CDR1 GTSNPN and CDR2 SVGIG (reference sequence). This CDR3 is 15 amino acids long. The chain uses TRBV30 and TRBJ1-5, with D maybe TRBD1 (5 bases). Sequenced sample: PBMCs or T cells enriched from blood (not recorded which). This TCR was sampled from a woman aged 25 to 45 with acute COVID-19. As DNA, the CDR3 is TGTGCCTGGACTATGGGGCGCGGAATAAATCAGCCCCAGCATTTT. This translates into CAWTMGRGINQPQHF.